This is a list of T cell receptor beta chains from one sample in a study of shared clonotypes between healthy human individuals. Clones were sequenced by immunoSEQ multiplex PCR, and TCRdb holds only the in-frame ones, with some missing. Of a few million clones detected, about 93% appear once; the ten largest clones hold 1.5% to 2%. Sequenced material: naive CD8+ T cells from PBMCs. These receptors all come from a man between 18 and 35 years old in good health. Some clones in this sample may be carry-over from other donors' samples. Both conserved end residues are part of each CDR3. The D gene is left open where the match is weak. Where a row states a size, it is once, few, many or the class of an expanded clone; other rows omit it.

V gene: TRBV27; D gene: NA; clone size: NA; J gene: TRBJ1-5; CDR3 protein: CASSLWGVTSNQPQHF; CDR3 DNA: TGTGCCAGCAGTTTATGGGGGGTGACTAGCAATCAGCCCCAGCATTTT
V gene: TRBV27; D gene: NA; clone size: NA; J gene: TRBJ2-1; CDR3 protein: CASSPLNLGGNEQFF; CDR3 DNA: TGTGCCAGCAGTCCGCTCAACTTGGGCGGCAATGAGCAGTTCTTC
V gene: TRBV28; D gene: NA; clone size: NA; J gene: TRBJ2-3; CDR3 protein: CASSLDSGGSTDTQYF; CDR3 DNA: TGTGCCAGCAGTTTGGATAGCGGAGGAAGCACAGATACGCAGTATTTT
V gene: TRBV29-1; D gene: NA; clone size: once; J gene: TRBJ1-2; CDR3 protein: CSVGHRLGYTF; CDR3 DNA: TGCAGCGTGGGGCACCGGCTTGGCTACACCTTC
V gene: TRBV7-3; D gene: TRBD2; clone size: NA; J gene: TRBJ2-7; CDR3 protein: CASSPTSGSYEQYF; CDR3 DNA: TGTGCCAGCAGCCCGACTAGCGGGAGTTACGAGCAGTACTTC
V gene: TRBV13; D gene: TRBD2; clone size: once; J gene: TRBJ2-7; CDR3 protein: CASSLGLATYEQYF; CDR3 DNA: TGTGCCAGCAGCCTGGGACTAGCAACCTACGAGCAGTACTTC
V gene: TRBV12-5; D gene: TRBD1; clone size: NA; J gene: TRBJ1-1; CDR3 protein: CASGDRGSTEAFF; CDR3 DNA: TGTGCTAGTGGGGACAGGGGTTCCACTGAAGCTTTCTTT
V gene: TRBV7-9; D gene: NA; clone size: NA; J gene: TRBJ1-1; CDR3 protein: CASSFPRGTEAFF; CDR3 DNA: TGTGCCAGCAGCTTCCCGCGGGGCACTGAAGCTTTCTTT
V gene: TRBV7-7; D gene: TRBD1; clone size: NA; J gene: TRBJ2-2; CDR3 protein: CASSPYGQGARTGELFF; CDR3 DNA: TGTGCCAGCAGCCCGTACGGACAGGGGGCACGGACCGGGGAGCTGTTTTTT
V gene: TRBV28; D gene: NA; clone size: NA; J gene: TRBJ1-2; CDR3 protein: CASSFLGAGVTNYGYTF; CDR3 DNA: TGTGCCAGCAGTTTTCTAGGGGCCGGGGTTACTAACTATGGCTACACCTTC
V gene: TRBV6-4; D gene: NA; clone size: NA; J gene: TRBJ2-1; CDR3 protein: CASSDDSEQFF; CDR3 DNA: TGTGCCAGCAGTGACGACTCTGAGCAGTTCTTC